This is a list of T cell receptor beta chains from one sample in a study of regulatory T cells in long-lasting Graves disease. TCRdb analysed the multiplex PCR reads with MiXCR anew, one entry per CDR3 protein. The sample yields 350,000 to 500,000 distinct CDR3 sequences, roughly 15% seen once. The same sample was also used in a study of T cells in Graves' hyperthyroidism and ophthalmopathy.

Sequencing used peripheral blood mononuclear cells (PBMCs), obtained at new diagnosis, from a patient treated with antithyroid drugs. These receptors were taken from a woman aged 45-60 years with Graves disease. Each CDR3 is given with its conserved first and last residue. Each record gives: clone size, J gene, V gene, D gene, CDR3 protein, CDR3 DNA. D genes are given only for firm matches. The size entry is marked missing in some rows and otherwise reads once, few, many or a size class.

clone_size: many; j_call: TRBJ2-7; v_call: TRBV3-1; d_call: -; cdr3_aa: CASSEASFWDEQYF; cdr3_nt: TGTGCCAGCAGCGAAGCTAGCTTCTGGGACGAGCAGTACTTC
clone_size: -; j_call: TRBJ2-1; v_call: TRBV4-1; d_call: -; cdr3_aa: CASRHRPFLYNEQFF; cdr3_nt: TGCGCCAGCAGACACCGTCCGTTCCTCTACAATGAGCAGTTCTTC
clone_size: few; j_call: TRBJ2-2; v_call: TRBV5-5; d_call: -; cdr3_aa: CASSFEGELFF; cdr3_nt: TGTGCCAGCAGCTTTGAGGGGGAGCTGTTTTTT
clone_size: -; j_call: TRBJ1-2; v_call: TRBV29-1; d_call: -; cdr3_aa: CSDDGTEFYGYTF; cdr3_nt: TGCAGCGATGATGGGACGGAGTTCTATGGCTACACCTTC
clone_size: -; j_call: TRBJ1-1; v_call: TRBV5-4; d_call: TRBD1; cdr3_aa: CASSLEGARNTEAFF; cdr3_nt: TGTGCCAGCAGCTTGGAGGGGGCGCGGAACACTGAAGCTTTCTTT
clone_size: many; j_call: TRBJ2-7; v_call: TRBV2; d_call: -; cdr3_aa: CASRPTAGVSYEQYF; cdr3_nt: TGTGCCAGCAGGCCCACGGCAGGGGTTTCCTACGAGCAGTACTTC
clone_size: -; j_call: TRBJ2-7; v_call: TRBV12-3/TRBV12-4; d_call: -; cdr3_aa: CASSLERGPYEQYF; cdr3_nt: TGTGCCAGCAGCCTAGAGCGAGGACCCTACGAGCAGTACTTC
clone_size: many; j_call: TRBJ2-1; v_call: TRBV24-1; d_call: -; cdr3_aa: CATSVSGQPYNEQFF; cdr3_nt: TGTGCCACCAGTGTGTCAGGACAACCCTACAATGAGCAGTTCTTC
clone_size: few; j_call: TRBJ2-3; v_call: TRBV10-3; d_call: TRBD2; cdr3_aa: CAISELAGTSTDTQYF; cdr3_nt: TGTGCCATCAGTGAACTAGCGGGTACTAGCACAGATACGCAGTATTTT
clone_size: many; j_call: TRBJ1-5; v_call: TRBV28; d_call: -; cdr3_aa: CASSLFSGEGGNQPQHF; cdr3_nt: TGTGCCAGCAGTTTATTTTCAGGGGAAGGTGGCAATCAGCCCCAGCATTTT
clone_size: many; j_call: TRBJ2-7; v_call: TRBV5-1; d_call: TRBD2; cdr3_aa: CASTADATPGGYEQYF; cdr3_nt: TGCGCCAGCACCGCTGATGCAACCCCGGGGGGCTACGAGCAGTACTTC
clone_size: -; j_call: TRBJ1-5; v_call: TRBV7-9; d_call: -; cdr3_aa: CASSPLGAGMGNQPQHF; cdr3_nt: TGTGCCAGCAGCCCCCTAGGGGCGGGGATGGGAAATCAGCCCCAGCATTTT
clone_size: many; j_call: TRBJ2-3; v_call: TRBV6-1; d_call: -; cdr3_aa: CASRQRGSDGTDTQYF; cdr3_nt: TGTGCCAGCAGACAAAGGGGGAGTGACGGCACAGATACGCAGTATTTT
clone_size: many; j_call: TRBJ2-1; v_call: TRBV28; d_call: TRBD2; cdr3_aa: CASRGTRGLAGVRFANEQFF; cdr3_nt: TGTGCCAGCAGGGGGACTCGTGGGCTAGCGGGAGTTCGGTTCGCCAATGAGCAGTTCTTC
clone_size: many; j_call: TRBJ2-3; v_call: TRBV27; d_call: -; cdr3_aa: CASQPGFSSTDTQYF; cdr3_nt: TGTGCCTCTCAACCAGGGTTTTCTAGCACAGATACGCAGTATTTT
clone_size: many; j_call: TRBJ2-1; v_call: TRBV6-5; d_call: TRBD1; cdr3_aa: CASSYSRQGAIRQFF; cdr3_nt: TGTGCCAGCAGTTACTCGAGGCAGGGGGCGATTCGGCAGTTCTTC
clone_size: -; j_call: TRBJ2-1; v_call: TRBV9; d_call: TRBD2; cdr3_aa: CASSGSPGTSGAWGSYNEQFF; cdr3_nt: TGTGCCAGCAGCGGCAGTCCCGGGACTAGCGGGGCCTGGGGCTCCTACAATGAGCAGTTCTTC
clone_size: many; j_call: TRBJ1-1; v_call: TRBV5-1; d_call: TRBD1; cdr3_aa: CASSLQGIANTEAFF; cdr3_nt: TGCGCCAGCAGCTTACAGGGGATCGCGAACACTGAAGCTTTCTTT
clone_size: many; j_call: TRBJ2-5; v_call: TRBV12-3/TRBV12-4; d_call: -; cdr3_aa: CASSPPLSGGQQETQYF; cdr3_nt: TGTGCCAGCAGTCCACCCCTGTCCGGCGGCCAACAAGAGACCCAGTACTTC